The clone carrying this T cell receptor beta chain has just a few counts. What it binds is unknown. 13 Jbeta primers and 60 Vbeta primers were used for the PCR. Some clones are missing from TCRdb's copy, which holds only in-frame ones; the method was immunoSEQ multiplex PCR. The data show about 200,000 clones, roughly 80% seen once. This CDR3 is 16 amino acids long. Germline V lookup: CDR1 MRHNA, CDR2 SNTAGT. The V gene lost 5 bases and the J gene lost 0 bases, with 14 bases spanning the gap. The data were obtained in a study of cytomegalovirus exposure and HLA in healthy donors. Study conclusions and caveats: Most likely, a cluster of highly shared sequence variants arose as a sequencing artifact. By a later analysis, the bulk of CMV-associated TCR beta chains appeared HLA-restricted. In a later analysis, approximately 18,000 TCR beta sequences were associated with HLA alleles at 0.05 false discovery rate.

Input material: PBMCs. This chain joins TRBV6-4 and TRBJ1-3, with D perhaps matching TRBD1 (6 bases). The sequence derives from a man aged 25 to 40 in good health and CMV-seronegative. In nucleotides, the CDR3 is TGTGCCAGCAGTAAACAGGGAGAGGTCTCTGGAAACACCATATATTTT. The encoded protein is CASSKQGEVSGNTIYF.